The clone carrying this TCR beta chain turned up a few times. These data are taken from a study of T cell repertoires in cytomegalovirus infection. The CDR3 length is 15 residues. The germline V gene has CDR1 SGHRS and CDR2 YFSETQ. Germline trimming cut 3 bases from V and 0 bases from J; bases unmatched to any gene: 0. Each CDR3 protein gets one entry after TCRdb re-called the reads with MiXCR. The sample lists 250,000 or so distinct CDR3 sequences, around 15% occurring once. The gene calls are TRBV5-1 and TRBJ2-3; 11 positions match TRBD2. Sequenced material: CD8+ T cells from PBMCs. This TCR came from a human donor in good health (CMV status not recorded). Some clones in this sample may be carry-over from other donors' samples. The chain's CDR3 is CASSWTSGSTDTQYF. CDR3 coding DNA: TGCGCCAGCAGCTGGACTAGCGGGAGCACAGATACGCAGTATTTT.